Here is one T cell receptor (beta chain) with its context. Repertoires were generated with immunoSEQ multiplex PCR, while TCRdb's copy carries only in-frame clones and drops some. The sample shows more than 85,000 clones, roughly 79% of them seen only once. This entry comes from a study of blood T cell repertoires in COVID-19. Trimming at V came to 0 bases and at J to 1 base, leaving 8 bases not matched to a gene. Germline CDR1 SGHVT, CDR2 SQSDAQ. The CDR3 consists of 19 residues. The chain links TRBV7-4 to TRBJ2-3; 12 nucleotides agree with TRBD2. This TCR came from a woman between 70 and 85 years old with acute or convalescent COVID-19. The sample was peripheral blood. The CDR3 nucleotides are TGTGCCAGCAGCTTAGCGGGACTAGCGGGCTGCGTTCGCACAGATACGCAGTATTTT. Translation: CASSLAGLAGCVRTDTQYF.